This T cell receptor (beta chain) was identified in a study of CD4+ T cells in melanoma. Study observations and caveats: CD8+ T cell, macrophage and B cell function reportedly correlated with neoantigen-specific CD4+ T cells. Diverse differentiation states were reported for melanoma neoantigen-specific CD4+ T cells.

This clone was counted a single time. What it binds is unknown. Germline CDR1 is LNHDA and CDR2 is SQIVND (reference sequence). There are 13 residues in the CDR3. V was shortened by 3 bases and J by 7 bases, with 12 bases between the two germline ends. Some clones are missing from TCRdb's copy, which holds only in-frame ones; the method was immunoSEQ multiplex PCR. Counted here are 7,000 or so clones, 65% occurring once; the ten biggest clones make up roughly a fifth. The sequencing input was cells from a culture (not recorded whether cultured in vitro). The rearrangement links TRBV19 to TRBJ1-2; D is possibly TRBD1 (5 bases). This TCR was sampled from a human donor with melanoma. The CDR3, as DNA: TGTGCCAGTAGTATCCTCGACAGTAGTGGCTACACCTTC. It codes for CASSILDSSGYTF.